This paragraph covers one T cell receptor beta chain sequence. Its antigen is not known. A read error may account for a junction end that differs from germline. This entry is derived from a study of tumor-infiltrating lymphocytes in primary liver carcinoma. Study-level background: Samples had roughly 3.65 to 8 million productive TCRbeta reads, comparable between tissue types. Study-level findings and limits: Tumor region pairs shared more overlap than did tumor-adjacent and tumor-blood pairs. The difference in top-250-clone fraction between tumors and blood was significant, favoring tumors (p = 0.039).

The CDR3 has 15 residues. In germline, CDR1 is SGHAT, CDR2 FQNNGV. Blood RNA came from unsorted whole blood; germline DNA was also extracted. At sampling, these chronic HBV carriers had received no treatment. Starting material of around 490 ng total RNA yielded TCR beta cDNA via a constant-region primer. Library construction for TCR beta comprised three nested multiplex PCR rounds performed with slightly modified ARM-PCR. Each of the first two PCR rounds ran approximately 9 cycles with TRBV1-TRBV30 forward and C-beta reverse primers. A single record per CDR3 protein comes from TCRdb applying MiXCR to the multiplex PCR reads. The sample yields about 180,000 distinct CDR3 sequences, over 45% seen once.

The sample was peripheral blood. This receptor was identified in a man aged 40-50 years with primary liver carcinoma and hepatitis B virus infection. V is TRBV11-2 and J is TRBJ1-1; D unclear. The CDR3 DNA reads TGTGCCGGCAGCTTACGGGAGGGTTTGAACTCTGAAGCTTTCTTT. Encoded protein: CAGSLREGLNSEAFF.